The sequence of this TCR beta chain was determined in a study of T cells after posttransplantation cyclophosphamide. Whole-study findings and limits: Donor-recipient repertoire similarity was low at 1-2 months, rising over year one. Blood and skin or GI T cell repertoires showed limited TRB overlap.

Only in-frame clones appear in the TCRdb table, and some are missing; sequencing was by immunoSEQ multiplex PCR. This table has about 20,000 clones, 89% appearing once. Comment on this clone: The antigen is undetermined.

Sampled 1 year posttransplant, controls received myeloablative marrow transplants, methotrexate and a calcineurin inhibitor. The CDR3 totals 15 residues. CDR1 is SGHRS, CDR2 YFSETQ, per germline. V shed 0 bases, J shed 1 base, and the junction held 3 bases outside the gene matches. Sequences were derived from PBMCs, sampled after an allogeneic stem cell transplant with a calcineurin inhibitor and methotrexate. V gene TRBV5-1 combines with J gene TRBJ1-2; 7 nucleotides align to TRBD1. The receptor was isolated from a female patient aged 50-60 years who received an allogeneic stem cell transplant from an unrelated donor, was CMV-positive, and had chronic GVHD only. Some T cells may arise from the graft donor. CDR3 DNA sequence: TGCGCCAGCAGCTTGGCCAGGGGGAGTAACTATGGCTACACCTTC. It encodes CASSLARGSNYGYTF.